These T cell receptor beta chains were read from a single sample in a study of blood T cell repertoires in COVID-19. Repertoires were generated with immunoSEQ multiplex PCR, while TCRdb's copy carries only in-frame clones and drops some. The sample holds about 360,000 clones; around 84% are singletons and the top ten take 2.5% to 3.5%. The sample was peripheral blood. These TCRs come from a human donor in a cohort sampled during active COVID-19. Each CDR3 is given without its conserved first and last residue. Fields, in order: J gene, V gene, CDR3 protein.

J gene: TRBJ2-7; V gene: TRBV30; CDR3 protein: ACRDTYEQY
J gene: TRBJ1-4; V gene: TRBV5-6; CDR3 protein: ASSLWLATYRLDNEKLF
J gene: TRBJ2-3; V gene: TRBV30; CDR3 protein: AWMGTSGIDTQY
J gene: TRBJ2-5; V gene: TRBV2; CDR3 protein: ASSEGWGGETQY
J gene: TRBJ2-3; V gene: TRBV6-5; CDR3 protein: AVSGVSTDTQY
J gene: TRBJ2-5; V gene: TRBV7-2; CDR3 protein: ASSFRVKAKETQY
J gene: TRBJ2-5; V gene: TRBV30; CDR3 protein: AWRTPGEETQY
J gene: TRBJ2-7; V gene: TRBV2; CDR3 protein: ASRRTGNYEQY
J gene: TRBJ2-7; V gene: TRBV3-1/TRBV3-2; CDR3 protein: ASSRSGSPGGREQY
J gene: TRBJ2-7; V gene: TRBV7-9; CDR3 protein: ASSLGGGASYEQY
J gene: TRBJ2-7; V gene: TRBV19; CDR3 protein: ASSMASSTGYEQY
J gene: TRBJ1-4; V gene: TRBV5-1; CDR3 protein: ASSLDQRQGALKKLF
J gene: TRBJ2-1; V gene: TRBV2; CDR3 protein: ASSESRAGGHNEQF
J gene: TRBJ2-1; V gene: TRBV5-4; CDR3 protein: ASSANRDYRKF
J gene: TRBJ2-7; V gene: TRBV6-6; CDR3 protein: ASTPGGEQY
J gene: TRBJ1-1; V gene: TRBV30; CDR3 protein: ASLKGQKNTEAF